Below, 8 T cell receptor beta chains from the same sample are listed, as sequenced in a study of OX40 agonist ivuxolimab in advanced cancers. Sequenced by immunoSEQ multiplex PCR; TCRdb stores in-frame clones only, minus some. The sample yields about 37,000 clones, roughly 86% seen once. The sequenced sample was CD4+ or CD8+ T cells sorted from blood, obtained in a trial of the OX40 agonist ivuxolimab. The receptor source for this set is an adult with an advanced solid tumor such as melanoma, head and neck, liver or kidney cancer.

The V gene is TRBV18, the J gene TRBJ1-3; D ambiguous. The length of the CDR3 is 15 residues. Trimming took off 2 bases at V and 0 bases at J, with 8 bases between the two ends. Per germline, CDR1 KGHSH and CDR2 LQKENI. CDR3 protein: CASSPGRSSGNTIYF. The CDR3 nucleotides are TGTGCCAGCTCACCAGGAAGAAGCTCTGGAAACACCATATATTTT.

The chain uses TRBV19 and TRBJ2-2, with TRBD2 matching 7 bases. The CDR3 totals 15 residues. V was clipped by 2 bases and J by 6 bases; unmatched bases: 6. Per the germline V gene, CDR1 is LNHDA and CDR2 is SQIVND (reference sequence). Here the CDR3 reads CASSISRLASGELFF. CDR3 DNA: TGTGCCAGTAGTATATCCCGACTAGCCTCCGGGGAGCTGTTTTTT.

The V gene is TRBV29-1, the J gene TRBJ1-2; a possible D gene is TRBD1 (5 bases). V lost 6 bases and J lost 0, with 11 bases in between. CDR3 size: 13 residues. The V gene's germline CDR1 is SQVTM and CDR2 ANQGSEA. The CDR3, as DNA: TGCAGCGTGGGGGTCGGAACTAACTATGGCTACACCTTC. It codes for CSVGVGTNYGYTF. The full variable domain, in which reference TRBV29-1 and TRBJ1-2 provide the parts outside the CDR3, is SAVISQKPSRDICQRGTSLTIQCQVDSQVTMMFWYRQQPGQSLTLIATANQGSEATYESGFVIDKFPISRPNLTFSTLTVSNMSPEDSSIYLCSVGVGTNYGYTFGSGTRLTVV.

This chain uses TRBV4-3 with TRBJ1-1; D is perhaps TRBD1 (5 bases). This CDR3 is built from 14 residues. Germline lookup yields CDR1 LGHNA and CDR2 YSLEER. Between the trimmed V and J ends, which lost 1 base and 9 bases, there was a span of 15 bases. CDR3 region: CASSQVRGLSKAFF. The CDR3 DNA sequence: TGCGCCAGCAGCCAAGTTCGGGGGTTAAGCAAAGCTTTCTTT.

The chain has TRBV7-9 and TRBJ1-2; a possible D gene is TRBD1 (6 bases). This CDR3 contains 16 residues. Germline CDR1 reads SEHNR; CDR2 reads FQNEAQ (reference sequence). Trimming removed 2 bases from V and 5 bases from J, with 18 bases in between. The CDR3 DNA is TGTGCCAGCAGCTTATCGGGACGGGGGGCAGGTTATGGCTACACCTTC. Translation gives CASSLSGRGAGYGYTF.

The chain employs TRBV7-6 and TRBJ2-5; D is perhaps TRBD1 or TRBD2 (6 bases each). V was cut by 1 base and J by 2 bases, with 11 bases left in between. This CDR3 is 15 amino acids long. CDR1 is SGHVS and CDR2 is FNYEAQ in the germline V gene. CDR3 DNA sequence: TGTGCCAGCAGCTTAGAGTGGAGGGGGCAAGAGACCCAGTACTTC. It encodes CASSLEWRGQETQYF.

The rearrangement joins TRBV19 to TRBJ1-2, with no clear D. With 3 bases removed from V and 4 bases from J, the gap between germline ends came to 18 bases. There are 16 residues in the CDR3. Germline V gene lookup returns CDR1 LNHDA and CDR2 SQIVND (reference sequence). Written as DNA, the CDR3 is TGTGCCAGTAGTATGTCAGTCCCGTCAAGCGGCTATGGCTACACCTTC. Translation gives CASSMSVPSSGYGYTF.

The chain recombines TRBV6-5 with TRBJ1-4; D gene ambiguous. Trimming cost V 4 bases and J 8 bases, with 11 bases left between them. CDR1 MNHEY and CDR2 SVGAGI come from the germline V gene. The length of the CDR3 is 13 residues. The CDR3 nucleotides read TGTGCCAGCAGTTCGTCCAGACAAGAAAAACTGTTTTTT. Residues: CASSSSRQEKLFF.